This T cell receptor beta chain originates from a study of CD8+CD57+ T cells in acquired aplastic anemia. Profiles of TCR beta VDJ and CDR3 were generated from a genomic DNA template. One entry per CDR3 protein results from TCRdb running MiXCR on the reads. The table lists 150,000 to 200,000 distinct CDR3 sequences, roughly 47% of them singletons, with 0.8% to 1.1% in the top ten. This CDR3 is 14 amino acids long. Trimming removed 6 bases from V and 0 bases from J, with 12 bases in between. Germline V gene lookup returns CDR1 DFQATT and CDR2 SNEGSKA (reference sequence). This clonotype was observed many times.

This receptor was obtained from a human donor in good health. The sample was sorted CD4+, CD8+, or CD8+CD57+ T cells (not recorded which) from PBMCs. The chain has TRBV20-1 and TRBJ1-3; a weak D match, TRBD1 (5 bases). The CDR3, as DNA: TGCAGTGCCCGACCAGGGATCTCTGGAAACACCATATATTTT. Amino acid sequence: CSARPGISGNTIYF.